A selection of T cell receptor beta chains follows, all from one sample in a study of vaccination effects on CD4 cells after COVID-19. Clones were read by immunoSEQ multiplex PCR, and TCRdb kept only the in-frame ones, dropping some. Of about 41,000 clones listed, around 77% are singletons. No cognate antigen is known for these TCRs. Specimen: CD4+ T cells from PBMCs cultured with HCoV-NL63 spike peptides, collected before COVID-19 vaccination. The origin of the receptors is a human donor who received a COVID-19 vaccine. CDR3s include the opening cysteine and the closing phenylalanine or tryptophan. A D gene is named only where the DNA matches it firmly. Only some rows state a clone size, as once, few, many or a class for expanded clones.

V gene	J gene	clone size	D gene	CDR3 protein	CDR3 DNA
TRBV11-3	TRBJ2-1	few	TRBD1	CASSDQGDNRFF	TGTGCCAGCAGCGATCAGGGGGATAATCGGTTCTTC
TRBV11-3	TRBJ2-5	-	TRBD2	CASSPGTSPLVGETQYF	TGTGCCAGCAGCCCTGGGACTAGCCCCCTAGTAGGAGAGACCCAGTACTTC
TRBV5-5	TRBJ2-2	-	-	CASSLETGANTGELFF	TGTGCCAGCAGCTTGGAGACAGGCGCGAACACCGGGGAGCTGTTTTTT
TRBV7-2	TRBJ2-3	once	-	CASSPGVDTQYF	TGTGCCAGCAGCCCGGGGGTGGATACGCAGTATTTT
TRBV5-1	TRBJ2-5	-	-	CASSLAGGRQETQYF	TGCGCCAGCAGCTTGGCCGGGGGCAGGCAAGAGACCCAGTACTTC
TRBV18	TRBJ2-1	-	TRBD2	CASSPSLAGVGEQFF	TGTGCCAGCTCACCTTCTCTAGCGGGGGTGGGTGAGCAGTTCTTC
TRBV19	TRBJ2-5	-	-	CASSIGYLGQETQYF	TGTGCCAGTAGTATTGGATACCTGGGCCAAGAGACCCAGTACTTC
TRBV7-2	TRBJ1-1	-	-	CASSWHGRRNTEAFF	TGTGCCAGCAGCTGGCATGGGCGCAGGAACACTGAAGCTTTCTTT
TRBV5-1	TRBJ2-3	-	-	CASSLQGHTSTDTQYF	TGCGCCAGCAGCTTGCAGGGGCACACAAGCACAGATACGCAGTATTTT
TRBV29-1	TRBJ1-5	-	TRBD1	CSVRQGSNQPQHF	TGCAGCGTTAGACAGGGAAGCAATCAGCCCCAGCATTTT
TRBV30	TRBJ1-6	-	-	CAWSLQGNSPLHF	TGTGCCTGGAGCCTGCAGGGTAATTCACCCCTCCACTTT
TRBV4-1	TRBJ2-3	-	TRBD1	CASSPKDGGQGSTDTQYF	TGCGCCAGCAGCCCGAAAGATGGGGGACAGGGATCGACAGATACGCAGTATTTT
TRBV5-3	TRBJ1-2	-	-	CARRDREGGRGYTF	TGTGCCAGAAGGGATCGTGAAGGGGGTAGGGGCTACACCTTC
TRBV2	TRBJ1-2	-	-	CASSETGGTYGYTF	TGTGCCAGCAGTGAGACCGGGGGAACCTATGGCTACACCTTC
TRBV6-5	TRBJ2-3	-	TRBD2	CASSLQAGGTDTQYF	TGTGCCAGCAGTTTACAAGCGGGGGGAACAGATACGCAGTATTTT
TRBV19	TRBJ1-5	-	TRBD1	CASRDFRQGNQPQHF	TGTGCCAGTAGGGATTTTCGACAGGGGAATCAGCCCCAGCATTTT
TRBV10-1	TRBJ2-6	-	-	CASSDGGDGANVLTF	TGCGCCAGCAGTGACGGGGGCGATGGGGCCAACGTCCTGACTTTC
TRBV7-9	TRBJ2-5	-	TRBD2	CASSLRVPLAGDQETQYF	TGTGCCAGCAGCTTAAGGGTCCCACTAGCGGGGGATCAAGAGACCCAGTACTTC
TRBV7-8	TRBJ2-3	-	TRBD2	CASSPLRGGTDTQYF	TGTGCCAGCAGCCCTCTGCGGGGGGGCACAGATACGCAGTATTTT
TRBV19	TRBJ1-6	-	-	CASKRGGEGNSPLHF	TGTGCCAGCAAACGCGGCGGTGAGGGAAATTCACCCCTCCACTTT
TRBV7-6	TRBJ2-5	-	-	CASSKSPGSQETQYF	TGTGCCAGCAGCAAGTCACCGGGGAGCCAAGAGACCCAGTACTTC
TRBV5-6	TRBJ2-3	-	-	CASSYRGELVTDTQYF	TGTGCCAGCAGCTACCGTGGGGAGTTAGTTACGGATACGCAGTATTTT
TRBV7-2	TRBJ1-1	-	TRBD1	CASSLTYRGSNTEAFF	TGTGCCAGCAGCTTAACATACAGGGGTTCGAACACTGAAGCTTTCTTT
TRBV27	TRBJ1-2	-	TRBD1	CASSSAGTDVGYTF	TGTGCCAGCAGCTCCGCCGGGACAGATGTTGGCTACACCTTC
TRBV29-1	TRBJ1-5	once	-	CSVVEGSNQPQHF	TGCAGCGTTGTAGAGGGGAGCAATCAGCCCCAGCATTTT
TRBV18	TRBJ1-6	-	-	CASSPHPGPYSPLHF	TGTGCCAGCTCACCACATCCGGGACCCTATTCACCCCTCCACTTT
TRBV4-2	TRBJ2-3	-	TRBD2	CASSQAPSGGTGGTQYF	TGTGCCAGCAGCCAAGCACCTAGCGGGGGCACTGGGGGTACGCAGTATTTT
TRBV15	TRBJ2-1	-	-	CATSIGPNYNEQFF	TGTGCCACCAGTATAGGGCCTAATTACAATGAGCAGTTCTTC
TRBV29-1	TRBJ1-6	-	-	CSVDEGGGSPLHF	TGCAGCGTTGATGAGGGCGGGGGATCACCCCTCCACTTT
TRBV3-1/TRBV3-2	TRBJ2-5	-	-	CASSQGGSETQYF	TGTGCCAGCAGCCAAGGAGGGTCTGAGACCCAGTACTTC
TRBV11-1	TRBJ2-5	-	-	CASSLGTLQETQYF	TGTGCCAGCAGCTTAGGGACACTCCAAGAGACCCAGTACTTC
TRBV27	TRBJ2-1	-	TRBD1	CASSLNRDSYNEQFF	TGTGCCAGCAGTTTGAATAGGGACAGCTACAATGAGCAGTTCTTC
TRBV5-1	TRBJ1-2	few	-	CASSNTTGRGYTF	TGCGCCAGCAGCAACACCACAGGGAGAGGCTACACCTTC
TRBV6-5	TRBJ1-1	-	TRBD1	CASSRDRGNTEAFF	TGTGCCAGCAGTAGGGACAGGGGTAACACTGAAGCTTTCTTT
TRBV4-1	TRBJ2-3	-	-	CASSQEREVRTGSSDTQYF	TGCGCCAGCAGCCAAGAAAGGGAGGTCAGGACAGGTTCATCCGATACGCAGTATTTT
TRBV24-1	TRBJ2-3	few	TRBD1	CAIAQGGRDTQYF	TGTGCCATCGCACAGGGGGGTAGGGATACGCAGTATTTT
TRBV11-2	TRBJ1-4	-	-	CASSLRGGFNEKLFF	TGTGCCAGCAGCTTAAGGGGAGGGTTTAATGAAAAACTGTTTTTT
TRBV23-1	TRBJ2-3	-	TRBD1	CASSRDRDCTDTQYF	TGCGCCAGCAGCCGGGACAGGGATTGCACAGATACGCAGTATTTT
TRBV18	TRBJ1-2	-	-	CASSPETRGDGYTF	TGTGCCAGCTCACCAGAGACTAGGGGAGATGGCTACACCTTC
TRBV5-8	TRBJ1-1	-	-	CASSYQGYSEAFF	TGTGCCAGCAGCTATCAGGGGTACTCTGAAGCTTTCTTT
TRBV5-4	TRBJ1-2	once	-	CASSSQGLLNYGYTF	TGTGCCAGCAGCTCGCAGGGTCTCCTAAACTATGGCTACACCTTC
TRBV2	TRBJ1-2	-	TRBD1	CASNRDREGGYTF	TGTGCCAGCAACCGGGACAGGGAGGGCGGCTACACCTTC
TRBV18	TRBJ1-1	-	TRBD1	CASSPMGTGSTEAFF	TGTGCCAGCTCACCAATGGGGACAGGATCGACTGAAGCTTTCTTT
TRBV5-8	TRBJ1-4	-	-	CASRIGRGVIATNEKLFF	TGTGCCAGCAGGATAGGACGGGGAGTTATTGCAACTAATGAAAAACTGTTTTTT
TRBV18	TRBJ1-2	-	TRBD1	CASSPLGTGHGYTF	TGTGCCAGCTCACCCCTCGGGACAGGGCATGGCTACACCTTC
TRBV19	TRBJ1-1	-	-	CASSIGRVATEAFF	TGTGCCAGTAGTATCGGCAGGGTGGCCACTGAAGCTTTCTTT
TRBV20-1	TRBJ2-5	-	-	CSASSFLTGDQETQYF	TGCAGTGCTAGTTCCTTTCTCACAGGAGACCAAGAGACCCAGTACTTC
TRBV7-9	TRBJ1-6	once	-	CASSPSGGRVVNSPLHF	TGTGCCAGCAGCCCCTCCGGCGGCAGGGTAGTAAATTCACCCCTCCACTTT
TRBV5-1	TRBJ2-5	-	TRBD2	CASSRYNANSGVLGETQYF	TGCGCCAGCAGCCGATACAACGCGAATAGCGGGGTTCTTGGAGAGACCCAGTACTTC
TRBV6-5	TRBJ2-5	-	-	CASSYRQAYQETQYF	TGTGCCAGCAGTTACCGACAGGCGTACCAAGAGACCCAGTACTTC
TRBV6-5	TRBJ1-1	-	TRBD1	CASSFQGAGEAFF	TGTGCCAGCAGTTTCCAGGGGGCGGGTGAAGCTTTCTTT
TRBV6-6	TRBJ2-3	-	-	CASRIGHLTDTQYF	TGTGCCAGCAGAATCGGACACCTCACAGATACGCAGTATTTT
TRBV18	TRBJ2-5	-	-	CASSPLGGGTQETQYF	TGTGCCAGCTCACCCCTCGGAGGGGGCACCCAAGAGACCCAGTACTTC
TRBV15	TRBJ2-2	-	-	CATSRGANTGELFF	TGTGCCACCAGCAGGGGGGCGAATACCGGGGAGCTGTTTTTT
TRBV28	TRBJ1-4	-	-	CASSRGGTNEKLFF	TGTGCCAGCAGCCGCGGAGGGACTAATGAAAAACTGTTTTTT
TRBV19	TRBJ2-1	-	-	CASSIGVGSYNEQFF	TGTGCCAGTAGTATTGGGGTAGGTTCCTACAATGAGCAGTTCTTC